This T cell receptor (beta chain) stems from a study of regulatory T cells in long-lasting Graves disease. Whole-study findings and limits: It was in persistent disease that TRBV28, TRBJ1-2 and TRBJ2-5 were favored.

In this sample, this clonotype turned up a few times. Its antigen is as yet unknown. Combining iRepertoire HTBI primers with Arm-PCR of CDR3 regions, the authors built TCR beta libraries. Study processing details: Sequenced samples collectively carried 55 to 80 TRBV and 15 or so TRBJ segments. TCRdb passed the multiplex PCR reads through MiXCR, listing each CDR3 protein once. Here the V and J calls rest on TCRdb's processing, not on the authors' analysis. The repertoire includes some 600,000 distinct CDR3 sequences, 15% to 20% of them detected once, and around 12% sits in the top ten. The germline V gene encodes CDR1 SGHRS and CDR2 YFSETQ. The CDR3 runs 13 residues. Trimming pared 1 base from V and 2 bases from J, leaving 6 bases between. Time point defined: newly diagnosed GD, antithyroid drugs for less than 3 months. After RNA was extracted from PBMCs, the TCR library was made from it. The peripheral blood volume drawn was 8 to 9.5 milliliters, and it was collected into EDTA tubes.

These data were likewise used in another study, on T cells in Graves' hyperthyroidism and ophthalmopathy. From that second work: Ophthalmopathy, as predicted by the model, came a median 6.5 months after the prediction.

The chain employs TRBV5-1 and TRBJ2-5; D remains ambiguous. This specimen consisted of peripheral blood mononuclear cells (PBMCs), obtained at new diagnosis, from a patient treated with antithyroid drugs. This TCR came from a man aged 18 to 30 with Graves disease. CDR3 residues: CASSLWVQETQYF. For the CDR3, the DNA is TGCGCCAGCAGCTTGTGGGTTCAAGAGACCCAGTACTTC.